Below are 3 T cell receptor beta chains sequenced from a single sample in a study of blood T cells in healthy people across ages. The use of a sample-barcoded 5' primer and a J-beta primer mix characterized a second PCR of about 7 to 12 cycles. TCRdb reanalysed the 5' RACE reads using MiXCR and keeps one entry per CDR3 protein. This table has about 930,000 distinct CDR3 sequences, 25% to 35% appearing once. The data also belong to a second study, concerning T cells of mothers and their children.

The sequencing sample was made of blood. The receptors originated from a woman aged 40 to 55 in good health.

On this clonotype: At one end, the junction sequence differs from germline, possibly due to a read error. The chain uses TRBV20-1 and TRBJ2-1; D is perhaps TRBD1 (5 bases). Germline loops: CDR1 DFQATT, CDR2 SNEGSKA (reference sequence). The length of the CDR3 is 15 residues. The chain's CDR3 is CSARVVGAAYNEQFF. DNA of the CDR3: TGCAGTGCTAGAGTTGTAGGGGCCGCCTACAACGAGCAGTTCTTC.

This clonotype was recorded a few times. The junction departs from the called germline gene at one end, perhaps through a read error. The chain combines TRBV18 with TRBJ2-5, with TRBD1 as a possible D gene (5 bases). The DNA end is more similar to TRBJ2-7, so the J call may be wrong. Germline V CDR1 and CDR2: KGHSH, LQKENI. This CDR3 is built from 14 residues. Here the CDR3 reads CASPPPGSPLEQYF. The CDR3 DNA is TGTGCCAGCCCACCACCAGGGTCGCCTCTCGAGCAGTACTTC.

This clonotype has a count of ten or more. The chain recombines TRBV7-9 with TRBJ1-2; a possible D gene is TRBD1 (5 bases). This CDR3 has 14 residues. Germline CDR1 and CDR2: SEHNR and FQNEAQ (reference sequence). V lost 5 bases to trimming and J lost 8 bases, with 18 bases between them. The CDR3 sequence: CASSPGAGLSGYTF. In DNA, the CDR3 is TGTGCCAGCAGCCCCGGGGCGGGTTTGAGCGGCTACACCTTC.